This T cell receptor (beta chain) was identified in a study of CD8 T cells in Susac syndrome (dated by TCRdb to the late 2010s). About the study as a whole: Whether CD8+ T cell activation and differentiation in Susac syndrome was antigen driven was tested using repertoire sequencing.

Points the paper makes about the study in general: The number of individuals in the TCR sequencing and HLA analysis was recognized as being relatively small.

V and J are truncated by 5 bases and 9 bases respectively, leaving an intervening sequence of 11 bases. The CDR3 measures 12 amino acids from cysteine to phenylalanine. Only the CDR3 part of the read is kept: 36 bases, read in frame from the first base. Reading the germline V gene (reference sequence) gives CDR1 SEHNR and CDR2 FQNEAQ. RNA was extracted using the RNeasy kit, and roughly 0.45 to 1 ug of the RNA was reverse transcribed with random hexamers. TCR beta CDR3 regions were amplified with the immunoSEQ multiplex PCR assay covering 54 Vbeta and 13 Jbeta segments. PCR amplification bias was corrected by using a synthetic template baseline for primer optimization and computational correction. On the study's bioinformatics: Reads were annotated to V, D and J genes per IMGT and analyzed with immunoSEQ Analyzer, keeping only productive sequences. To calculate clonality, Shannon entropy was normalized by log2 of the number of productive unique sequences and then subtracted from one. For each patient and control, public and private clones were evaluated among the 100 most prevalent clones. A clone was defined as Susac-specific if it was absent from the healthy and MS cohorts, from 950 to 1,300 published viral clones and from other ImmuneACCESS disease sequences. In TCRdb, the public reads were trimmed at Q25 with fastp and aligned with MiXCR, with productive beta chains retained. Each record represents a unique CDR3 protein, reported with the most common genes and DNA among its rows. The V and J calls and clone size come from TCRdb's table, not from the authors' own analysis. The sample table holds approximately 220,000 distinct CDR3 sequences, of which around 95% were seen once. Approximately 0.075% of the sample comes from the top ten.

Notes on this clonotype: Its antigen is currently not known. Qualities for individual bases were not recorded, and no much larger clone is one base off.

Peripheral blood CD8+ and CD4+ T cells from healthy donors, Susac syndrome patients and multiple sclerosis patients were profiled by high-throughput TCR beta sequencing. The multiple sclerosis controls were treatment-naive patients whose relapsing-remitting disease, either stable or active, fulfilled the revised McDonald criteria. CD8+ TEMRA cells were enriched by FACS, while bulk CD8+ and CD4+ T cells were purified by magnetic negative isolation. Blood was collected in EDTA tubes and processed within 24 hours, with PBMCs isolated through density gradient centrifugation. PBMCs destined for TCR sequencing were cryopreserved in liquid nitrogen and later thawed in a 37 °C water bath. Purity of sorted or isolated CD4+, CD8+ and CD8+ TEMRA cells was at least 90%.

The sequenced sample was CD4+ T cells from PBMCs. The source is a human donor with multiple sclerosis. Recombination linked TRBV7-9 to TRBJ2-1; matching of 6 bases hints at TRBD1 as the D gene. The CDR3 is CASSPTGLEQFF. The nucleotide sequence is given as TGTGCCAGCAGCCCAACAGGGCTTGAGCAGTTCTTC.